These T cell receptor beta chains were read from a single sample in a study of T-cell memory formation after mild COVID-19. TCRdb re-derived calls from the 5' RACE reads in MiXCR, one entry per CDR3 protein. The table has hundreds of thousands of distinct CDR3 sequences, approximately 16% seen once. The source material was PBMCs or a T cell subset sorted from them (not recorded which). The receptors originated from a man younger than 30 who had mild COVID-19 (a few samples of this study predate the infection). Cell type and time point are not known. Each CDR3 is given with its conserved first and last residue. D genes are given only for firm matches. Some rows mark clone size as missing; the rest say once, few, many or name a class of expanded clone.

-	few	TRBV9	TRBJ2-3	TGTGCCAGCAGCGTCTCATTAGGCACAGATACGCAGTATTTT	CASSVSLGTDTQYF
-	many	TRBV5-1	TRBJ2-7	TGCGCCAGCAGCGACGCCTACGAGCAGTACTTC	CASSDAYEQYF
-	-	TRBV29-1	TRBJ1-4	TGCAGCGTCGGACAGCAAACTAATGAAAAACTGTTTTTT	CSVGQQTNEKLFF
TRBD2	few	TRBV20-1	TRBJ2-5	TGCAGTGCTAGAGATACTAGCGGGGACCAAGAGACCCAGTACTTC	CSARDTSGDQETQYF
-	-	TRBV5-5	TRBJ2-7	TGTGCCAGCAGCTTGGGAATAGTGCCCGGCATGGAGCAGTACTTC	CASSLGIVPGMEQYF
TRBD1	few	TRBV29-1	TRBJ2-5	TGCAGTCCCCGGGACAGAGATTTCTTC	CSPRDRDFF
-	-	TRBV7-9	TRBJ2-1	TGTGCCAGCAGCTTTCAGGATAGCTCCTACAATGAGCAGTTCTTC	CASSFQDSSYNEQFF
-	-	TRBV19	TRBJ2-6	TGTGCCAGTAGTATCGGGTCTGGGGCCAACGTCCTGACTTTC	CASSIGSGANVLTF
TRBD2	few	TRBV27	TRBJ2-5	TGTGCCAGCAGTCCACTGGGACTAGGTGGGACCCAGTACTTC	CASSPLGLGGTQYF
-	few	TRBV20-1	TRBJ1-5	TGCAGTGCTAGAGATCTCGAGTTAAATCAGCCCCAGCATTTT	CSARDLELNQPQHF
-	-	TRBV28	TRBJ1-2	TGTGCCAGCAGTCTGGAGCAGGGGCCGGACCCCTATGGCTACACCTTC	CASSLEQGPDPYGYTF
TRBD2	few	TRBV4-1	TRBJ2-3	TGCGCCAGCAGCCAATCCCCCTATCGGGGGGTGGATACGCAGTATTTT	CASSQSPYRGVDTQYF
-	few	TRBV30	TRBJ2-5	TGTGCCTGGAGTGTGGGAGGAATTAGAGAGACCCAGTACTTC	CAWSVGGIRETQYF
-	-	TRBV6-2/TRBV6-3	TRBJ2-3	TGTGCCAGCAGTCCCTTAAGTCCGGGAGATACGCAGTATTTT	CASSPLSPGDTQYF
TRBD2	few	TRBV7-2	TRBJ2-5	TGTGCCAGCAGCTTAGGGACTAGTCGGGAGACCCAGTACTTC	CASSLGTSRETQYF
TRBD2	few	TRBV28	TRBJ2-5	TGTGCCAGCAGTTCCCACCTCGCCGGACTAGCGGGGGGGCCTAGGGAGACCCAGTACTTC	CASSSHLAGLAGGPRETQYF
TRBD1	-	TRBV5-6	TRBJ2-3	TGTGCCAGCAGCTCCCCGGCAGGGGGAATGGATACGCAGTATTTT	CASSSPAGGMDTQYF
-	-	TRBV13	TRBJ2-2	TGTGCCAGCAGCTTAGCCCCCGGGGAGCTGTTTTTT	CASSLAPGELFF
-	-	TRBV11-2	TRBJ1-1	TGTGCCAGCAGCTTAGATCCGAGAACTGAAGCTTTCTTT	CASSLDPRTEAFF
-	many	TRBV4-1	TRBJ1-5	TGCGCCAGCAGCCAAGTAGCGGACGAAAATCAGCCCCAGCATTTT	CASSQVADENQPQHF
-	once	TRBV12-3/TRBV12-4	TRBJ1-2	TGTGCCAGCAGTTTCTCCCGGGGGACTGCTAACTATGGCTACACCTTC	CASSFSRGTANYGYTF
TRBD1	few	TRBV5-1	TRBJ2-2	TGCGCCAGCAGCTTGGGATCGTTACAGGGGGACACCGGGGAGCTGTTTTTT	CASSLGSLQGDTGELFF
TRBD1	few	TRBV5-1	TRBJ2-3	TGCGCCAGCAGCCCGGGACAGGGACACACAGATACGCAGTATTTT	CASSPGQGHTDTQYF